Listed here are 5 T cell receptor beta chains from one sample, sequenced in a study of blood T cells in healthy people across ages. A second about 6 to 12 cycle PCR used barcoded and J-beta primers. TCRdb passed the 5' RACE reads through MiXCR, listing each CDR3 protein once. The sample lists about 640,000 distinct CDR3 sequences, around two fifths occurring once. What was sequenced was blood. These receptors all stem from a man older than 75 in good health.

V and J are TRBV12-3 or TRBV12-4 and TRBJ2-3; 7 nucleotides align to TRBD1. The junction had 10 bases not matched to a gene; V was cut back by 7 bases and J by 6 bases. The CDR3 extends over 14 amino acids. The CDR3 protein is CASNLGQNSDTQYF. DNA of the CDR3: TGTGCCAGCAACCTGGGACAGAATTCTGATACGCAGTATTTT.

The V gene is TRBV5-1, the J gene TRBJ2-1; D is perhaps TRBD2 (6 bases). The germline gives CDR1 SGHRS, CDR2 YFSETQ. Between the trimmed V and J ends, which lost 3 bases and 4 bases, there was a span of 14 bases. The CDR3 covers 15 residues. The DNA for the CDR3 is TGCGCCAGCAGCTCTCGAGGGCGGGATTACAATGAGCAGTTCTTC. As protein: CASSSRGRDYNEQFF.

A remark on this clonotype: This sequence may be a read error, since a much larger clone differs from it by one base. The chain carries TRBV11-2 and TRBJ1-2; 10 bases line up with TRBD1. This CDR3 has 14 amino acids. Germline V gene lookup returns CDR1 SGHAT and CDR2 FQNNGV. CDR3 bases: TGTACCAGCAGCTCGGGACAGGGGAGGAAGGGCTACACCTTC. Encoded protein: CTSSSGQGRKGYTF.

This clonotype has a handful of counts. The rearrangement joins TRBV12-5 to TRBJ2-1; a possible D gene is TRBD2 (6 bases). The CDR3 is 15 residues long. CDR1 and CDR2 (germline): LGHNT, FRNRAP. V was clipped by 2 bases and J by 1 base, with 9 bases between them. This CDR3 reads CASGLSGASYNEQFF. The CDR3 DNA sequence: TGTGCTAGTGGTTTGTCGGGAGCTTCCTACAATGAGCAGTTCTTC.

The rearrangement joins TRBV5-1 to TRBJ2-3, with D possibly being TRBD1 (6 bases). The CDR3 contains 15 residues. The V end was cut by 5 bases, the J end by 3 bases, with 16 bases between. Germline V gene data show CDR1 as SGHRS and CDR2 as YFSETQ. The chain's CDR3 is CASRPSGHLTDTQYF. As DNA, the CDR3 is TGCGCCAGCAGGCCCTCGGGACACCTAACAGATACGCAGTATTTT.